What follows are 5 T cell receptor beta chains derived from one specimen sequenced in a study of tumor-infiltrating lymphocytes in oesophageal squamous cell carcinoma. TCRdb called the PCR reads again in MiXCR, with one record for every CDR3 protein. The table lists around 23,000 distinct CDR3 sequences, 35% to 45% of them singletons. The sequenced sample consisted of esophageal tumor tissue. All receptors come from a male donor with esophageal squamous cell carcinoma.

The chain recombines TRBV7-8 with TRBJ2-5; D is perhaps TRBD1 (6 bases). The germline V and J ends were trimmed by 5 bases and 3 bases, with 16 bases remaining between them. Germline loops: CDR1 SGHVS, CDR2 FQNEAQ. The CDR3 is made up of 15 amino acids. CDR3 sequence (DNA): TGTGCCAGCAGCCAAAACAGGGAAGCCGAAGAGACCCAGTACTTC. Translated: CASSQNREAEETQYF.

By frequency in the sample, this clonotype is medium-sized (0.01 to 0.1%). The chain uses TRBV6-1 and TRBJ2-3; D unresolved. The CDR3 runs 12 residues. Germline V gene sequence: CDR1 MNHNS, CDR2 SASEGT. The V and J ends lost 7 bases and 0 bases respectively, with 5 bases between them. The CDR3, as DNA: TGTGCCAGCACCCCTAGCACAGATACGCAGTATTTT. This sequence encodes CASTPSTDTQYF.

A remark on this clonotype: The conserved phenylalanine or tryptophan normally closing the CDR3 is absent here, so this likely arose from a read error. The DNA is left out, because the CDR3 cannot be placed on it with certainty; the CDR3 is given as TCRdb lists it. This sequence joins TRBV7-9 and TRBJ2-7; the D call of TRBD1 is as the table states it, not checked on the DNA. The CDR3 numbers 17 amino acids, ends counted. Germline assignment: CDR1 SEHNR and CDR2 FQNEAQ (reference sequence). CDR3 sequence reads: CASSLGQQGPGGYTFGS.

This clonotype was recorded at least ten times. The V call is TRBV5-1, the J call TRBJ2-5; TRBD2 agrees at 15 bases. Trimming removed 4 bases from V and 5 bases from J; junction bases left unmatched: 3. The CDR3 contains 15 residues. Germline loops: CDR1 SGHRS, CDR2 YFSETQ. For the CDR3, the DNA is TGCGCCAGCAGCGGACTAGCGGGAGGGCCGGAGACCCAGTACTTC. It is translated as CASSGLAGGPETQYF.

This clonotype was seen repeatedly, ten times or more. The chain couples TRBV5-4 to TRBJ2-1, with D possibly TRBD1 on 6 matching bases. The CDR3 has 15 residues. The V gene lost 2 bases and the J gene lost 9 bases, with 18 bases spanning the gap. CDR1 is SGHNT, CDR2 YYREEE, per germline (reference sequence). CDR3 amino acids: CASSFQQGWVGEQFF. The CDR3 nucleotides are TGTGCCAGCAGCTTTCAACAGGGTTGGGTGGGTGAGCAGTTCTTC.